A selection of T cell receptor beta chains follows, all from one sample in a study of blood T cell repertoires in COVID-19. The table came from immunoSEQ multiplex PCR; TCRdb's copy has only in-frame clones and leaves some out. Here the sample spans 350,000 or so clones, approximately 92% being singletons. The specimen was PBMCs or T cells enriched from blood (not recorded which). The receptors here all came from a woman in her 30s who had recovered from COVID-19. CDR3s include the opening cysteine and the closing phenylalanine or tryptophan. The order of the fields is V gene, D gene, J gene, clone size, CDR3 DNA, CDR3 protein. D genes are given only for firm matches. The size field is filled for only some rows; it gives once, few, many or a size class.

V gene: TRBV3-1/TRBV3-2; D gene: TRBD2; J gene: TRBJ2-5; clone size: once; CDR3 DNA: TGTGCCAGCAGCCGGGGGACTAGCGGGAGTGGAGAGACCCAGTACTTC; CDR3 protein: CASSRGTSGSGETQYF
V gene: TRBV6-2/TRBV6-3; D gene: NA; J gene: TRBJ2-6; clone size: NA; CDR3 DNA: TGTGCCAGCAGTTACCGGGGGGCGTATGGGGCCAACGTCCTGACTTTC; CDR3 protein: CASSYRGAYGANVLTF
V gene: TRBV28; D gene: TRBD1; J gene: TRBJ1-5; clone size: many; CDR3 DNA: TGTGCCAGCAGGGGGACAGGGGGAAGACGAGGTCAGCCCCAGCATTTT; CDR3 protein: CASRGTGGRRGQPQHF
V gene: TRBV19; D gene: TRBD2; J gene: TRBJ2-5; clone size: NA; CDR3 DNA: TGTGCCACTAGGGCTAGCGGGAGAGAGACCCAGTACTTC; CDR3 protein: CATRASGRETQYF
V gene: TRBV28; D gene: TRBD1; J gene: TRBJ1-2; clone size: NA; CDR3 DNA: TGTGCCAGCAGTTCGTCGGGACAGACCCGCGACTATGGCTACACCTTC; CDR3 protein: CASSSSGQTRDYGYTF
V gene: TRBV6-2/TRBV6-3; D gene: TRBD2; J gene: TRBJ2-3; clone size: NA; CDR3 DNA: TGTGCCAGCAGTATGATGAGACTAGCGGGAGATACGCAGTATTTT; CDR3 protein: CASSMMRLAGDTQYF
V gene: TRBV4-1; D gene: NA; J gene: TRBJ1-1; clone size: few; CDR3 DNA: TGCGCCAGCAGCCAAGCGACAGCCAGCTACACTGAAGCTTTCTTT; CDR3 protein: CASSQATASYTEAFF
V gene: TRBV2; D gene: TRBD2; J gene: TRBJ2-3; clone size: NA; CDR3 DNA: TGTGCCAGCACTAGAAGGTGGATAGCGGGGGGGTCAGATACGCAGTATTTT; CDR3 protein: CASTRRWIAGGSDTQYF
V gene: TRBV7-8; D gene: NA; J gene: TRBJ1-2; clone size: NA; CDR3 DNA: TGTGCCAGCAGCCCCGAGGCGTGGGGCTCCGAAGGCTACACCTTC; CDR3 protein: CASSPEAWGSEGYTF
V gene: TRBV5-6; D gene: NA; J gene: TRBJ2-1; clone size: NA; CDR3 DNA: TGTGCCAGCAGCCTAGGCCCCACACCCTACAATGAGCAGTTCTTC; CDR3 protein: CASSLGPTPYNEQFF
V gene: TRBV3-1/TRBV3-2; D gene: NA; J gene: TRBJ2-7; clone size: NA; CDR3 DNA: TGTGCCAGCAGCCTACAGTCCTACGAGCAGTACTTC; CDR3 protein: CASSLQSYEQYF
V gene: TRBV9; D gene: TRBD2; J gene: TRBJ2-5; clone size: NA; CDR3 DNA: TGTGCCAGCAGCTCCCATAGCGGGAAGTACCAAGAGACCCAGTACTTC; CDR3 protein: CASSSHSGKYQETQYF
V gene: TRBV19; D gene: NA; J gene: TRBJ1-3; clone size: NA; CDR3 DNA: TGTGCCAGTTCCCCTCCTGGAAACACCATATATTTT; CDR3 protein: CASSPPGNTIYF
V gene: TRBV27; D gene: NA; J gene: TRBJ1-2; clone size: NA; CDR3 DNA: TGTGCCAGCAGTCCCCGGGGGACGGATGGCTACACCTTC; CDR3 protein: CASSPRGTDGYTF
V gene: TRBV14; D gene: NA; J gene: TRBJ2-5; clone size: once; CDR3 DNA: TGTGCCAGCAGCCGGTGGTGGGGGGTACAGGAGACCCAGTACTTC; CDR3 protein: CASSRWWGVQETQYF
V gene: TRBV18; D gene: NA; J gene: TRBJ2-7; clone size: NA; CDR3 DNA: TGTGCCAGCTCACCCCCGGGCGGGGTGGGGTCCTACGAGCAGTACTTC; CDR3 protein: CASSPPGGVGSYEQYF
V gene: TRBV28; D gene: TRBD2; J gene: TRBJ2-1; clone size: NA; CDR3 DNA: TGTGCCAGCAACCCCAGCGGGAGGGACTACAATGAGCAGTTCTTC; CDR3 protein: CASNPSGRDYNEQFF
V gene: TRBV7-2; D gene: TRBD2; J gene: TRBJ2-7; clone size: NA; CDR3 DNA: TGTGCCAGCAGCTTAGTTACTAGCGGGAGTTTCTCCACCTACGAGCAGTACTTC; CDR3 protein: CASSLVTSGSFSTYEQYF
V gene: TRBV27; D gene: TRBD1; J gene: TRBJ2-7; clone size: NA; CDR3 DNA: TGTGCCAGCAGTTTTGGTTGGCAGGGGGTCCCTTGGGAGCAGTACTTC; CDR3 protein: CASSFGWQGVPWEQYF
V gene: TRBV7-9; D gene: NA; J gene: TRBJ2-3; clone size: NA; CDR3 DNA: TGTGCCAGCAGCGCCATTCGGAGATCTAGCCCAGATACGCAGTATTTT; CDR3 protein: CASSAIRRSSPDTQYF
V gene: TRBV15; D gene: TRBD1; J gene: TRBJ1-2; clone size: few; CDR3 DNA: TGTGCCACCAGCAGAGCGGCGGGCAGGGGGGACTATGGCTACACCTTC; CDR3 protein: CATSRAAGRGDYGYTF
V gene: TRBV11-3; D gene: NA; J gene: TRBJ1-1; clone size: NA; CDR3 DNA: TGTGCCAGCAGCTACTCGAACACTGAAGCTTTCTTT; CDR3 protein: CASSYSNTEAFF
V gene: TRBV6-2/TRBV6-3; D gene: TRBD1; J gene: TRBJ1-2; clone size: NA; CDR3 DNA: TGTGCCAGCAGTTCTGGACAGGAGTACAGTGGCTACACCTTC; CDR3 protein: CASSSGQEYSGYTF
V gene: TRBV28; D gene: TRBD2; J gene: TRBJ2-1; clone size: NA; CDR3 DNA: TGTGCCAGCAGCAGACTAGCGGGAGTAGGTAATGAGCAGTTCTTC; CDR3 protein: CASSRLAGVGNEQFF
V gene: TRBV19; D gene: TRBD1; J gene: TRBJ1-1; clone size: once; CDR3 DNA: TGTGCCAGTAGTATGACAGGGGGTGTAATGAACACTGAAGCTTTCTTT; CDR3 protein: CASSMTGGVMNTEAFF
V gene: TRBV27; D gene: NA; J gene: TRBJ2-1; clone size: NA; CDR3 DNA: TGTGCCAGCAGTTTATTTCCCGTAGCGGACCAATACAATGAGCAGTTCTTC; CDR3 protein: CASSLFPVADQYNEQFF
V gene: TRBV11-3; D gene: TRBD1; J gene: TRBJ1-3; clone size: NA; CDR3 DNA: TGTGCCAGCAGAGCCAGGGGGAACAAGCGAAACACCATATATTTT; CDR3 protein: CASRARGNKRNTIYF
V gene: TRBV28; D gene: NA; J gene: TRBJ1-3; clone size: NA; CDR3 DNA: TGTGCCAGCAGCCGAGTATCTGGAAACACCATATATTTT; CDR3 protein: CASSRVSGNTIYF
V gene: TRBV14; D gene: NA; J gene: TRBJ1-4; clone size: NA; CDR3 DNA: TGTGCCAGCAGCCAAGGGCCCAGTGAAAAACTGTTTTTT; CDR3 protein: CASSQGPSEKLFF
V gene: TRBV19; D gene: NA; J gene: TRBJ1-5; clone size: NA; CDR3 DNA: TGTGCCAGTAATACAGGGTATGGTCAGCCCCAGCATTTT; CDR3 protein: CASNTGYGQPQHF
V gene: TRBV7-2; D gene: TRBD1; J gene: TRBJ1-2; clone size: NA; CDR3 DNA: TGTGCCAGCAGCCCCGACAGGGGACCTTATGGCTACACCTTC; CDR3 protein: CASSPDRGPYGYTF
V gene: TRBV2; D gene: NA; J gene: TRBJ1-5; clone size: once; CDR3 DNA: TGTGCCAGCAAGCGCAGGGATGGACAGCCCCAGCATTTT; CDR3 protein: CASKRRDGQPQHF
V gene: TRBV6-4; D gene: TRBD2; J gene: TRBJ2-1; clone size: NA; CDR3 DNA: TGTGCCAGCAGTGAAATAGCGGGAGCCTACAATGAGCAGTTCTTC; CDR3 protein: CASSEIAGAYNEQFF
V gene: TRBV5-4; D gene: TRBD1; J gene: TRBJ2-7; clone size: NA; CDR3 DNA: TGTGCCAGCAGCTTGAACTCCGGGACAGCCTACGAGCAGTACTTC; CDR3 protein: CASSLNSGTAYEQYF
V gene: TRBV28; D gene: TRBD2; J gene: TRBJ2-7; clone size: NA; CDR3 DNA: TGTGCCAGCAGGCGGGTAGAGCGGGGTCTATACGAGCAGTACTTC; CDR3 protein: CASRRVERGLYEQYF
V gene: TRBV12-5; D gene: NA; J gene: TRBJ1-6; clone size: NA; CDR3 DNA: TGTGCTAGTGGTTTGCCCCCATCAGGGAATAATTCACCCCTCCACTTT; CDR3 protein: CASGLPPSGNNSPLHF
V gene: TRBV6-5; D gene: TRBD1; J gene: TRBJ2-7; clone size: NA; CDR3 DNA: TGTGCCAGCAGTCACGGACAGGGGGCCCACGAGCAGTACTTC; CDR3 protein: CASSHGQGAHEQYF
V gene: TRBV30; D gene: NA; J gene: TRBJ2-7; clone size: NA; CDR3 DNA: TGTGCCTGGAGTGTAGAGGCTGTGCAGTACTTC; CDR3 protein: CAWSVEAVQYF
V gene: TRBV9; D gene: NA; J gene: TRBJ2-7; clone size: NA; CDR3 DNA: TGTGCCAGCAGCGTAGCTGGCGAGGCCTACGAGCAGTACTTC; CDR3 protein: CASSVAGEAYEQYF
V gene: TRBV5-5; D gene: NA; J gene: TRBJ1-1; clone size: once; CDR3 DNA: TGTGCCAGCAGCTTGGGCGCCGGGATGAGGACTGAAGCTTTCTTT; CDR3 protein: CASSLGAGMRTEAFF
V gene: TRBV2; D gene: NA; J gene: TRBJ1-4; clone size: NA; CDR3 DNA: TGTGCCAGCAGTAACCAGGGGATTGAAAAACTGTTTTTT; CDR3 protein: CASSNQGIEKLFF
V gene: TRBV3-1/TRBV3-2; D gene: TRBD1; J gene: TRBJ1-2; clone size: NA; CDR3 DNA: TGTGCCAGCAGCCAAGCCGGACAGGGGGCTTTCAGCTATGGCTACACCTTC; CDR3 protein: CASSQAGQGAFSYGYTF
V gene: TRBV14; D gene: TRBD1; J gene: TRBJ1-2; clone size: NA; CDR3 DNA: TGTGCCAGCAGCCAAGACCGGGGACAGCATGGCTACACCTTC; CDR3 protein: CASSQDRGQHGYTF
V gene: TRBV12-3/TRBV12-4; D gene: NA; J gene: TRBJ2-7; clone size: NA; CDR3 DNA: TGTGCCAGCAGCCCTTCCTACGAGCAGTACTTC; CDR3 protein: CASSPSYEQYF
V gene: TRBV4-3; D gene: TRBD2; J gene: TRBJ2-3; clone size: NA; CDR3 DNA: TGCGCCAGCAGCCAGAGCGGGGACGTCCGCACAGATACGCAGTATTTT; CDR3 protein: CASSQSGDVRTDTQYF
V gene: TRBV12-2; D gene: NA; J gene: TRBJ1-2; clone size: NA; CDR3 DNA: TGTGCAAGTCGCTTAGGAAGGACAGCTATCTATGGCTACACCTTC; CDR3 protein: CASRLGRTAIYGYTF
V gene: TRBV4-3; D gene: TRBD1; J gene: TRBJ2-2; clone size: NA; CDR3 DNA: TGCGCCAGCAGCCAAGCCTGGACAGGGGGCCGTACCGGGGAGCTGTTTTTT; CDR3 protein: CASSQAWTGGRTGELFF
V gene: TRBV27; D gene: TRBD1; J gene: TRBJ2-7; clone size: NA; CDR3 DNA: TGTGCCAGCAGTTTAAGGGGGACAGGGACCTCGGAAGAGCAGTACTTC; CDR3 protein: CASSLRGTGTSEEQYF
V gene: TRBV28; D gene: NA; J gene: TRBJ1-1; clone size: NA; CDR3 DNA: TGTGCCAGCAATCGAGGCGGGTTGGTGGTCTCGAACACTGAAGCTTTCTTT; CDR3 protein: CASNRGGLVVSNTEAFF
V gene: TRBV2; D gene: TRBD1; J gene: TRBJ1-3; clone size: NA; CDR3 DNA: TGTGCCAGCAGCCCAAGGGGGCTCGGAAACACCATATATTTT; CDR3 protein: CASSPRGLGNTIYF
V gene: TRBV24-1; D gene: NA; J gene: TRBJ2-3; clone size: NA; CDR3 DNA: TGTGCCACCAGTGACCCCACGACTAGCACAGATACGCAGTATTTT; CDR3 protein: CATSDPTTSTDTQYF
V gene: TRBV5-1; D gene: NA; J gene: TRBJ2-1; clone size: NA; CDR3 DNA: TGCGCCAGCAGAGGTCTGGGGGCTCTTCTCAATGAGCAGTTCTTC; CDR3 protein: CASRGLGALLNEQFF
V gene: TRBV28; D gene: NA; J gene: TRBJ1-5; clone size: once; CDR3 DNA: TGTGCCAGCAGTTTGGGAGGGGGGGGTCAGCCCCAGCATTTT; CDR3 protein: CASSLGGGGQPQHF
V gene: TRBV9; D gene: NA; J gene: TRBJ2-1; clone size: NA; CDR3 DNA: TGTGCCAGCAAGGCAGACAGCTCCTACAATGAGCAGTTCTTC; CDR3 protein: CASKADSSYNEQFF
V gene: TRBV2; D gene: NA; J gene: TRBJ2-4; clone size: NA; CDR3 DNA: TGTGCCAGCAGTTCGGACAGAATCTACAAAAACATTCAGTACTTC; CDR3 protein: CASSSDRIYKNIQYF
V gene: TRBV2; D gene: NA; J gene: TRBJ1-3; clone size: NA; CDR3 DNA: TGTGCCAGCAGCAGCCAGACAGCTTCTGGAAACACCATATATTTT; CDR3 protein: CASSSQTASGNTIYF
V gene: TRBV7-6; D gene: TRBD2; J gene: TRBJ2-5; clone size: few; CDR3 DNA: TGTGCCAGCAGCCCGAGCGGGGGGGCCGGGTTTGAGACCCAGTACTTC; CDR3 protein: CASSPSGGAGFETQYF
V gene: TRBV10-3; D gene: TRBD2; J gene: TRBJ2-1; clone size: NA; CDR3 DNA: TGTGCCATCTCTAGCGGGAGAATAGGCAATGAGCAGTTCTTC; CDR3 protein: CAISSGRIGNEQFF
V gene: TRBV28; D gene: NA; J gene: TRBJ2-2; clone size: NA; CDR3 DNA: TGTGCCAGCAGGCCTCCGGGGTTCACCGGGGAGCTGTTTTTT; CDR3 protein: CASRPPGFTGELFF